A single sample is the source of the 5 T cell receptor beta chains below, sequenced in a study of T cells after yellow fever vaccination. MiXCR, run by TCRdb on the 5' RACE reads, gives a single entry per CDR3 protein. The sample lists 150,000 to 200,000 distinct CDR3 sequences; roughly 9% were seen once. The sequences come from CD8+ T cells sorted from PBMCs, collected 45 days after the yellow fever booster vaccination. These receptors were collected from a man aged 18 to 35 who received the YFV17D yellow fever vaccine.

This clonotype was counted only a few times. The CDR3, as DNA: TGCGCCAGCAGTGAGTCCCGGGGGGGCTCCTATCGCACAGATACGCAGTATTTT. Translating it yields CASSESRGGSYRTDTQYF. The J gene is TRBJ2-3, the V gene TRBV10-1; 8 bases align to TRBD2. V was pared by 0 bases and J by 1 base, with 9 bases of the junction left unmatched. Germline V gene sequence: CDR1 WNHNN, CDR2 SYGVQD (reference sequence). The CDR3 spans 18 residues.

The chain employs TRBV7-6 and TRBJ2-1; 11 nucleotides line up with TRBD2. With 1 base clipped from V and 7 bases from J, the junction kept 3 bases outside the gene matches. Germline lookup yields CDR1 SGHVS and CDR2 FNYEAQ. The CDR3 runs 15 residues. CDR3 bases: TGTGCCAGCAGCTTAGTTAGCGGGGGGGCAAATGAGCAGTTCTTC. Its translation is CASSLVSGGANEQFF. Full variable domain (outside the CDR3, taken from reference TRBV7-6 and TRBJ2-1): GAGVSQSPRYKVTKRGQDVALRCDPISGHVSLYWYRQALGQGPEFLTYFNYEAQQDKSGLPNDRFSAERPEGSISTLTIQRTEQRDSAMYRCASSLVSGGANEQFFGPGTRLTVL.

This rearrangement joins TRBV7-9 to TRBJ2-7; TRBD1 is a possible D gene (7 bases). In germline, CDR1 is SEHNR, CDR2 FQNEAQ (reference sequence). The CDR3 contains 15 residues. V lost 3 bases to trimming and J lost 6 bases, with 18 bases between them. CDR3 protein: CASSFLIQGGVEQYF. For the CDR3, the DNA is TGTGCCAGCAGCTTCCTCATCCAGGGGGGCGTCGAGCAGTACTTC.

This clonotype was detected only a few times. The V and J genes are TRBV15 and TRBJ2-5; D is perhaps TRBD1 (6 bases). Trimming pared 6 bases from V and 1 base from J, leaving 9 bases between. The CDR3 spans 13 residues. From germline, CDR1 is LNHNV and CDR2 YYDKDF (reference sequence). The DNA for the CDR3 is TGTGCCACCAGGATGGACAGCCAAGAGACCCAGTACTTC. This sequence encodes CATRMDSQETQYF.

The rearrangement uses TRBV6-2 or TRBV6-3 and TRBJ2-1; 16 nucleotides agree with TRBD2. From germline, CDR1 is MNHEY and CDR2 SVGEGT. There are 15 residues in the CDR3. Trimming cost V 10 bases and J 10 bases; bases outside gene matches: 10. The CDR3 bases are TGTGCCACCTATCCCGGGACTAGCGGGGGGGACGAGCAGTTCTTC. Translating gives CATYPGTSGGDEQFF.